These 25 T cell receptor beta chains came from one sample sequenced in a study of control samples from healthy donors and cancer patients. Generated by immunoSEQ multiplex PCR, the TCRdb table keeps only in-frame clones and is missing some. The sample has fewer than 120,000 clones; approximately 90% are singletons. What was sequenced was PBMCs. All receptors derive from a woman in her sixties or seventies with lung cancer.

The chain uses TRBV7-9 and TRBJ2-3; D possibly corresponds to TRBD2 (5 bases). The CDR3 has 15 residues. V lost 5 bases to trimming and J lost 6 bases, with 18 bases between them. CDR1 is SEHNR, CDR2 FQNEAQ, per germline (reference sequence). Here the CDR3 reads CASSTGYAGIDTQYF. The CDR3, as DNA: TGTGCCAGCAGCACGGGGTATGCTGGGATCGATACGCAGTATTTT.

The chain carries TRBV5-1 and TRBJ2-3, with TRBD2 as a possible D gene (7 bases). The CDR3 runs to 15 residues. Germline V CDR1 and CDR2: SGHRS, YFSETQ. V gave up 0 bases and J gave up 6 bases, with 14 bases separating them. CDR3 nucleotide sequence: TGCGCCAGCAGCTTGGCGGGCGGGGGCGGCGATACGCAGTATTTT. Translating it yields CASSLAGGGGDTQYF.

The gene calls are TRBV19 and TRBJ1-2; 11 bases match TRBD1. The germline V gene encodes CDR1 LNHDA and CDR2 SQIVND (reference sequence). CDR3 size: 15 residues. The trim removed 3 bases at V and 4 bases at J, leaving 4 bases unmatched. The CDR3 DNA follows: TGTGCCAGTAGTATGGGGGACAGGGGGAGCTATGGCTACACCTTC. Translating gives CASSMGDRGSYGYTF.

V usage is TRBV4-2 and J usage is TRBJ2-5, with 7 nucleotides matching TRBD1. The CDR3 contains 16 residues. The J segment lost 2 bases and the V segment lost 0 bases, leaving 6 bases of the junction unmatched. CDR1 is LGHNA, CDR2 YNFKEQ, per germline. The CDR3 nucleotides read TGTGCCAGCAGCCAAGAGGGACAGTCAAGACAAGAGACCCAGTACTTC. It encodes CASSQEGQSRQETQYF.

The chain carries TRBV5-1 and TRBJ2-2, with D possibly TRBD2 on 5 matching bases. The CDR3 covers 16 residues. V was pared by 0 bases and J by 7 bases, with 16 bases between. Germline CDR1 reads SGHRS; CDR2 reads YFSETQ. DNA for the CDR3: TGCGCCAGCAGCTTGGTACAGTCAGACCGGGGCGGGGAGCTGTTTTTT. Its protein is CASSLVQSDRGGELFF.

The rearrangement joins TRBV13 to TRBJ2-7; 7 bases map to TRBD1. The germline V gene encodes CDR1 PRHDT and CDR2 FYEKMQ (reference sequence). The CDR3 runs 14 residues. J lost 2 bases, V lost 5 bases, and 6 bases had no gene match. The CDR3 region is CASSNWDRPYEQYF. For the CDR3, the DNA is TGTGCCAGCAGCAACTGGGACAGACCCTACGAGCAGTACTTC.

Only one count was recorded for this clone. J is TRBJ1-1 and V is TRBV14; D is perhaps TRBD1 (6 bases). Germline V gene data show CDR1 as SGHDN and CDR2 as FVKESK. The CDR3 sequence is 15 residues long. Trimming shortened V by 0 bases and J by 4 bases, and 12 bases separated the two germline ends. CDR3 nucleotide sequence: TGTGCCAGCAGCCAAGATCTGGGACAAGTCACTGAAGCTTTCTTT. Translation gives CASSQDLGQVTEAFF.

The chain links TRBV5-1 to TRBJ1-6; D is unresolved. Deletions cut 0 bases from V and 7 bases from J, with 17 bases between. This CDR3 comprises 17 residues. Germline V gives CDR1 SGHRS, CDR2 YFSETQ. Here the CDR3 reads CASSLDGRPLANSPLHF. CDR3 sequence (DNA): TGCGCCAGCAGCTTGGACGGCCGGCCCCTGGCAAATTCACCCCTCCACTTT. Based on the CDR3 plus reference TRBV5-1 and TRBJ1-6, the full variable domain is KAGVTQTPRYLIKTRGQQVTLSCSPISGHRSVSWYQQTPGQGLQFLFEYFSETQRNKGNFPGRFSGRQFSNSRSEMNVSTLELGDSALYLCASSLDGRPLANSPLHFGNGTRLTVT.

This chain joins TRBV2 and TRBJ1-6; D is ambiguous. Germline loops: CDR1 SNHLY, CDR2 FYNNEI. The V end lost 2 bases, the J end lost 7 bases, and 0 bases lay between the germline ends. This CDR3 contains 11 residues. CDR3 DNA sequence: TGTGCCAGCAGTGAAAATTCACCCCTCCACTTT. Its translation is CASSENSPLHF.

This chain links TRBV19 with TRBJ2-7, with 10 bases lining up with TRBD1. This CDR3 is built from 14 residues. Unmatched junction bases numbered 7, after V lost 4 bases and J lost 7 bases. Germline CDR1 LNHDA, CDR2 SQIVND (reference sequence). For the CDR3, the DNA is TGTGCCAGTAGTACAGGGACAGGGGCAAGGGAGCAGTACTTC. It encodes CASSTGTGAREQYF. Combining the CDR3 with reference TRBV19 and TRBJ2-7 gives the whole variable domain DGGITQSPKYLFRKEGQNVTLSCEQNLNHDAMYWYRQDPGQGLRLIYYSQIVNDFQKGDIAEGYSVSREKKESFPLTVTSAQKNPTAFYLCASSTGTGAREQYFGPGTRLTVT.

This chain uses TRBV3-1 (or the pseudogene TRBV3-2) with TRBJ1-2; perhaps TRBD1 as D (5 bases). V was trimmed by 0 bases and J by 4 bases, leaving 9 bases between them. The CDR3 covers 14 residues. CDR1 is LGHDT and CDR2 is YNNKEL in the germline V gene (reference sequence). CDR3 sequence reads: CASSQDTGPYGYTF. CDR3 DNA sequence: TGTGCCAGCAGCCAAGATACAGGACCCTATGGCTACACCTTC.

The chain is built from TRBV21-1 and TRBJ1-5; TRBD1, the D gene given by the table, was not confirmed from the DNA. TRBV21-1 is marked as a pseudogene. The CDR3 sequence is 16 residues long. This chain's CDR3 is CASGCQGRCSNQPQHF. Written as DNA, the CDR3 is TGTGCCAGCGGATGCCAGGGGCGGTGTAGCAATCAGCCCCAGCATTTT.

The CDR3 loop reads CASSLPRTSGYNEQFF. The CDR3 DNA reads as TGTGCCAGCAGCTTACCCAGGACTAGCGGCTACAATGAGCAGTTCTTC. The rearrangement uses TRBV7-9 and TRBJ2-1; 10 positions agree with TRBD2. The germline gives CDR1 SEHNR, CDR2 FQNEAQ (reference sequence). This CDR3 has 16 residues. Losses at the gene ends were 2 bases for V and 3 bases for J; bases not matched to a gene: 4.

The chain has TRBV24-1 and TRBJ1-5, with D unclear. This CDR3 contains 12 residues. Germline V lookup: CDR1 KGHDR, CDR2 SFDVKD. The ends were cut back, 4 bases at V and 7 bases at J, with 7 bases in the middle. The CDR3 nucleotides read TGTGCCACCAGTGACGTAGGGCAGCCCCAGCATTTT. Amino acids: CATSDVGQPQHF.

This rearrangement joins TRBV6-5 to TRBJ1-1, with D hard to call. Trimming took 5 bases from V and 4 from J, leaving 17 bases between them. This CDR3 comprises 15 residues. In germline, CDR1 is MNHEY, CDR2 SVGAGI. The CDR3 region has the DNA TGTGCCAGCAGTCCTTCCGGAAAGGGTAGCACTGAAGCTTTCTTT. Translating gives CASSPSGKGSTEAFF.

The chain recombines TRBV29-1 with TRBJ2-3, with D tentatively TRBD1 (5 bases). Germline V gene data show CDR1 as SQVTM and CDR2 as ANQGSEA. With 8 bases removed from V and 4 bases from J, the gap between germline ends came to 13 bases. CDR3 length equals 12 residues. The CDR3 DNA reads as TGCAGCACGGACGCAGGGTCAGATACGCAGTATTTT. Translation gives CSTDAGSDTQYF.

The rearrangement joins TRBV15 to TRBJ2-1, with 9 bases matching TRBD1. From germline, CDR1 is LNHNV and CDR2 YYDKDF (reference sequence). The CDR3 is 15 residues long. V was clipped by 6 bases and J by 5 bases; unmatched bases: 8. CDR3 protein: CATRPGQGLHNEQFF. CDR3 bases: TGTGCCACCAGGCCGGGACAGGGTTTGCACAATGAGCAGTTCTTC.

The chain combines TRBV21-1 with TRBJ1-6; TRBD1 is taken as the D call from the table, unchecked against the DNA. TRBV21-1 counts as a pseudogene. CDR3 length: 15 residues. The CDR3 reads CASSSWTGVYSPLHF. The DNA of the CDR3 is TGTGCCAGCAGCTCTTGGACAGGGGTGTATTCACCCCTCCACTTT.

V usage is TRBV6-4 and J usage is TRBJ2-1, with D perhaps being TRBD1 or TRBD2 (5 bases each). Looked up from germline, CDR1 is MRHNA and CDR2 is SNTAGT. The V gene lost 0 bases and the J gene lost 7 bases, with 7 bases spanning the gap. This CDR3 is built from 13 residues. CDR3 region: CASSDSGDNEQFF. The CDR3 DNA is TGTGCCAGCAGTGACTCGGGGGATAATGAGCAGTTCTTC.

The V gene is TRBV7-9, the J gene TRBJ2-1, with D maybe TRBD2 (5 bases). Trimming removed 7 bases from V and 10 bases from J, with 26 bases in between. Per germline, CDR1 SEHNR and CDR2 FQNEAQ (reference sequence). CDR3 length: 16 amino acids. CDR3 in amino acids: CASTEDGVARREEQFF. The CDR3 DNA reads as TGTGCCAGCACCGAGGATGGGGTAGCGCGGCGAGAGGAGCAGTTCTTC.

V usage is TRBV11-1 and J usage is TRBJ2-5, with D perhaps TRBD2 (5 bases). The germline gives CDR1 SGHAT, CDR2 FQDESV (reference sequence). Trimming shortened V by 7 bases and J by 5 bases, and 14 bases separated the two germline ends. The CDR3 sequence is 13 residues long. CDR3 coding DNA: TGTGCCAGCACCGCAGGCCGAGGGGAGACCCAGTACTTC. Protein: CASTAGRGETQYF.

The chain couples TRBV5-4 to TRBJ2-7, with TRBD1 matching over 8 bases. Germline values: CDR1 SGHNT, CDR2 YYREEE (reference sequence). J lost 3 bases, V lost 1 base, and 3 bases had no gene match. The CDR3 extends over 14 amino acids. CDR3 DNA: TGTGCCAGCAGCTTGAGACAGGGGAGCTACGAGCAGTACTTC. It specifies CASSLRQGSYEQYF.

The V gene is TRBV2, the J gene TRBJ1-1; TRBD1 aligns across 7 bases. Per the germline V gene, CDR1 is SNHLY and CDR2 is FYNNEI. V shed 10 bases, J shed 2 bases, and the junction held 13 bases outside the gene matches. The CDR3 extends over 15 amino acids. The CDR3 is CATAGGQTANTEAFF. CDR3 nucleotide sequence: TGTGCCACCGCGGGGGGACAGACTGCTAACACTGAAGCTTTCTTT.

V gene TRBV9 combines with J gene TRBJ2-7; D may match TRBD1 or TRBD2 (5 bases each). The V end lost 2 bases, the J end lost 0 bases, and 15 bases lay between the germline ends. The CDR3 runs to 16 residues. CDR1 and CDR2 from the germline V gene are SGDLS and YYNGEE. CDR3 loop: CASSVSRGASSYEQYF. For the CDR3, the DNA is TGTGCCAGCAGCGTCTCCAGAGGGGCCAGCTCCTACGAGCAGTACTTC.

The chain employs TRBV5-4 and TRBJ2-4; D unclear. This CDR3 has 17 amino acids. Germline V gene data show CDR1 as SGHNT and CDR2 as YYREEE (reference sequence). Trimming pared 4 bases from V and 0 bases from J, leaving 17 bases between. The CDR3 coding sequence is TGTGCCAGCAGCACCCGTGGGCGCAGATCAGCCAAAAACATTCAGTACTTC. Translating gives CASSTRGRRSAKNIQYF.